One and the same sample provided the 9 T cell receptor beta chains below, sequenced in a study of blood T cell repertoires in COVID-19. Profiling relied on immunoSEQ multiplex PCR, and the TCRdb table lists in-frame clones only, not all of them. The sample lists 240,000 or so clones; 70% to 85% were seen once. The sequenced sample consisted of peripheral blood. These receptors all come from a woman aged 80 or over with acute or convalescent COVID-19.

This clone was observed a single time. This chain links TRBV24-1 with TRBJ1-3; D not certain. The CDR3 loop spans 17 amino acids. V lost 1 base, J lost 0 bases, and 12 bases lay in between. Germline assignment: CDR1 KGHDR and CDR2 SFDVKD. CDR3 loop: CATSDFPGTHSGNTIYF. The CDR3, as DNA: TGTGCCACCAGTGATTTCCCGGGAACTCACTCTGGAAACACCATATATTTT.

This chain joins TRBV28 and TRBJ1-5; D possibly corresponds to TRBD1 (6 bases). Germline CDR1 MDHEN, CDR2 SYDVKM. This CDR3 contains 13 residues. V gave up 4 bases and J gave up 6 bases, with 10 bases separating them. The CDR3 sequence: CASSSTGFQPQHF. CDR3 sequence (DNA): TGTGCCAGCAGTTCCACAGGGTTTCAGCCCCAGCATTTT.

This clone has only one observation. The chain joins TRBV7-9 to TRBJ1-2; TRBD1 aligns across 9 bases. The CDR3 loop spans 15 amino acids. Trimming cost V 3 bases and J 6 bases; bases outside gene matches: 8. Germline loops: CDR1 SEHNR, CDR2 FQNEAQ (reference sequence). In nucleotides, the CDR3 is TGTGCCAGCAGCTTCACAGGGGGCGCAGATAATGGCTACACCTTC. It is translated as CASSFTGGADNGYTF.

The V gene is TRBV12-3 or TRBV12-4, the J gene TRBJ2-7, with a tentative D call TRBD1 (5 bases). Trimming removed 5 bases from V and 2 bases from J, with 10 bases in between. This CDR3 contains 13 residues. The CDR3 DNA sequence: TGTGCCAGCAGTCTTCAGGGAACCTACGAGCAGTACTTC. Amino acid sequence: CASSLQGTYEQYF.

This clone appeared a single time. The V gene is TRBV3-1 (or the pseudogene TRBV3-2), the J gene TRBJ2-5; unclear D gene. V was pared by 1 base and J by 1 base, with 10 bases between. The V gene's germline CDR1 is LGHDT and CDR2 YNNKEL (reference sequence). The length of the CDR3 is 15 residues. The CDR3 DNA reads TGTGCCAGCAGCCAAGTAGCCCACCTCCAAGAGACCCAGTACTTC. It is translated as CASSQVAHLQETQYF.

The chain links TRBV29-1 to TRBJ1-1, with D possibly being TRBD1 (5 bases). This CDR3 contains 13 residues. Germline CDR1 and CDR2: SQVTM and ANQGSEA. With 7 bases removed from V and 0 bases from J, the gap between germline ends came to 12 bases. The CDR3 nucleotides are TGCAGCGCCAGGACAAACATGAACACTGAAGCTTTCTTT. Its translation: CSARTNMNTEAFF.

The chain links TRBV19 to TRBJ2-3; TRBD1 agrees at 9 bases. V was pared by 3 bases and J by 2 bases, with 6 bases of the junction left unmatched. Germline V CDR1 and CDR2: LNHDA, SQIVND (reference sequence). This CDR3 has 16 amino acids. The CDR3 protein is CASSMGTGRVTDTQYF. The DNA for the CDR3 is TGTGCCAGTAGTATGGGGACAGGGCGGGTCACAGATACGCAGTATTTT. Full variable domain (missing parts from reference TRBV19 and TRBJ2-3): DGGITQSPKYLFRKEGQNVTLSCEQNLNHDAMYWYRQDPGQGLRLIYYSQIVNDFQKGDIAEGYSVSREKKESFPLTVTSAQKNPTAFYLCASSMGTGRVTDTQYFGPGTRLTVL.

J is TRBJ1-2 and V is TRBV6-5, with 7 positions matching TRBD1. The germline CDR1 and CDR2 sequences are MNHEY and SVGAGI. The trim removed 6 bases at V and 2 bases at J, leaving 6 bases unmatched. The CDR3 contains 14 residues. The CDR3 loop reads CASSAGQANYGYTF. The CDR3 nucleotides are TGTGCCAGCAGCGCTGGACAGGCGAACTATGGCTACACCTTC.

The rearrangement uses TRBV18 and TRBJ2-5; 7 positions agree with TRBD2. V was clipped by 4 bases and J by 5 bases; unmatched bases: 10. The CDR3 totals 15 residues. CDR1 is KGHSH, CDR2 LQKENI, per germline. The CDR3, as DNA: TGTGCCAGCTCACTGCCTGGACTAGTCCGGGAGACCCAGTACTTC. It yields the protein CASSLPGLVRETQYF.